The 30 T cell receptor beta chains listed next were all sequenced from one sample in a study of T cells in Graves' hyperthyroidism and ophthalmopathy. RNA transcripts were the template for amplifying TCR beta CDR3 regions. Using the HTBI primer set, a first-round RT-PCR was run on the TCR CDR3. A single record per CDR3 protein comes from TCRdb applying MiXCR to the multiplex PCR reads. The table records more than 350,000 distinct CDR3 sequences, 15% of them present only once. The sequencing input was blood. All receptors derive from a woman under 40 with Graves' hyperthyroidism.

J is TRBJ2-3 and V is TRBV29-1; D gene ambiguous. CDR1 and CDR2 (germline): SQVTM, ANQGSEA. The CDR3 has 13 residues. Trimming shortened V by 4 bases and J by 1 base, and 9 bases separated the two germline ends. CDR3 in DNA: TGCAGCGTTGCCCTGGACCGCACAGATACGCAGTATTTT. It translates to CSVALDRTDTQYF.

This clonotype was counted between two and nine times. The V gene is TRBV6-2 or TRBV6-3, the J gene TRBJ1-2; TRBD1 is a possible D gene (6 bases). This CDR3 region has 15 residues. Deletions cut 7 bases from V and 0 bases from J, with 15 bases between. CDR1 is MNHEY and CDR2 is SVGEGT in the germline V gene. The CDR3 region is CASMRGDIPNYGYTF. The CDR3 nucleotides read TGTGCCAGCATGAGGGGGGACATACCTAACTATGGCTACACCTTC.

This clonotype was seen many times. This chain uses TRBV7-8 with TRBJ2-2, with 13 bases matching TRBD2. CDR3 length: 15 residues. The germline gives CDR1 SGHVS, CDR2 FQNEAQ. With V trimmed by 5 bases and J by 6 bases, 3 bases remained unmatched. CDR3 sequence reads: CASSGLAGVSGELFF. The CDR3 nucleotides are TGTGCCAGCAGCGGACTAGCGGGAGTATCCGGGGAGCTGTTTTTT.

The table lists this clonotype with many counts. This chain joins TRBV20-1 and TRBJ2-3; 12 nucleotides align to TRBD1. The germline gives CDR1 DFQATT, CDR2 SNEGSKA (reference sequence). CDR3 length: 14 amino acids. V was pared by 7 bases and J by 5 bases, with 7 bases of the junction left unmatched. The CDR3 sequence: CSGRDRGLKDTQYF. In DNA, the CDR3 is TGCAGTGGTCGGGACAGGGGGCTTAAAGATACGCAGTATTTT.

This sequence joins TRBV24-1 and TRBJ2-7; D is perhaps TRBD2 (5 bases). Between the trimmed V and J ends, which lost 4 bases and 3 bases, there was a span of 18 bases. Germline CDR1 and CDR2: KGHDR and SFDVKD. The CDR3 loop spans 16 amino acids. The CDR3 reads CATSDPSEGRGYEQYF. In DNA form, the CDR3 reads TGTGCCACCAGTGACCCCTCAGAGGGCCGGGGCTACGAGCAGTACTTC.

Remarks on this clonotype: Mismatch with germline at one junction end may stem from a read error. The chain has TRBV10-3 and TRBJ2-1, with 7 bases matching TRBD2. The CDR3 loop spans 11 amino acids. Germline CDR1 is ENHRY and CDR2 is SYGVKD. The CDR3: CAISDRGGEVF. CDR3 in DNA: TGTGCCATCAGTGATCGCGGGGGTGAGGTCTTC.

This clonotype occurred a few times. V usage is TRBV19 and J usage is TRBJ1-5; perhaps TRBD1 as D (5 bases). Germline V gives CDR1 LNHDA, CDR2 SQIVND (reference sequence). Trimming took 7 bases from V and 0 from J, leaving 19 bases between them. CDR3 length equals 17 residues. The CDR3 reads CASTDWPGWSSNQPQHF. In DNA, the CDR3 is TGTGCCAGTACTGATTGGCCAGGGTGGAGTAGCAATCAGCCCCAGCATTTT.

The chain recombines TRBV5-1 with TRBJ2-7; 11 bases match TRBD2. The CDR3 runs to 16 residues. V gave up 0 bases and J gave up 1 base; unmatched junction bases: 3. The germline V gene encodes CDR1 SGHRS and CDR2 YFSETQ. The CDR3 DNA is TGCGCCAGCAGCTTGGGGGGACTAGCGGATTCCTACGAGCAGTACTTC. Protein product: CASSLGGLADSYEQYF.

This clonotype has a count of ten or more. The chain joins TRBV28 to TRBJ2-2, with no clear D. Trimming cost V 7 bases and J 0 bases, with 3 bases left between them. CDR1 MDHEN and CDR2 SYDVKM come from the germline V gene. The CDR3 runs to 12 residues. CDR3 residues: CASNTNTGELFF. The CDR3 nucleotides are TGTGCCAGCAATACGAACACCGGGGAGCTGTTTTTT.

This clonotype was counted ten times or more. The DNA for the CDR3 is TGTGCCAGCAGTCTAGGGACTAGCTATGAGCAGTTCTTC. Translated: CASSLGTSYEQFF. The chain combines TRBV28 with TRBJ2-1, with 9 bases lining up with TRBD2. CDR3 size: 13 residues. Trimming took 5 bases from V and 8 from J; bases not matched to a gene: 4. CDR1 and CDR2 (germline): MDHEN, SYDVKM.

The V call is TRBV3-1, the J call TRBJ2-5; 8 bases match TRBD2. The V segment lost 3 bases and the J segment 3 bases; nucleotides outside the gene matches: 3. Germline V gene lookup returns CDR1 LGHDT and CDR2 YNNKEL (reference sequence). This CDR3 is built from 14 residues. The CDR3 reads CASSQGTREETQYF. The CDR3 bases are TGTGCCAGCAGCCAGGGGACTAGAGAAGAGACCCAGTACTTC.

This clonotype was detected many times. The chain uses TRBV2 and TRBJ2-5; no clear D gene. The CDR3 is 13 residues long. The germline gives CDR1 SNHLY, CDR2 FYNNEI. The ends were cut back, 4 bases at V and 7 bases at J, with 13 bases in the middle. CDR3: CASSGLVFGTQYF. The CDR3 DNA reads TGTGCCAGCAGTGGTCTGGTCTTCGGGACCCAGTACTTC.

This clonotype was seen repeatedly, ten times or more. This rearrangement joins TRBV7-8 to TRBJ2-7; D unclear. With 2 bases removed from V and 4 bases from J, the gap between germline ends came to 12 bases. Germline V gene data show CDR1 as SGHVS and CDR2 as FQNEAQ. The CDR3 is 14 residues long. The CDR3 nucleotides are TGTGCCAGCAGCTTACAGAAACCGGTGTACGAGCAGTACTTC. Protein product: CASSLQKPVYEQYF.

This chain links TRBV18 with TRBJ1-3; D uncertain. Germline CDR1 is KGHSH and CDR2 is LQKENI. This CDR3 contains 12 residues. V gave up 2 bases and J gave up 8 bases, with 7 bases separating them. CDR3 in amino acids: CASSPISDTIYF. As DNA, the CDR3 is TGTGCCAGCTCACCAATCTCGGACACCATATATTTT.

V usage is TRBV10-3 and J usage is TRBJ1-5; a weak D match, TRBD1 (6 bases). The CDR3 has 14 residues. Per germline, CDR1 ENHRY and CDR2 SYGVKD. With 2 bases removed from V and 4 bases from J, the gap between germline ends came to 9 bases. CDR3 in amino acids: CAISETGQNQPQHF. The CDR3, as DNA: TGTGCCATCAGTGAGACAGGGCAAAATCAGCCCCAGCATTTT.

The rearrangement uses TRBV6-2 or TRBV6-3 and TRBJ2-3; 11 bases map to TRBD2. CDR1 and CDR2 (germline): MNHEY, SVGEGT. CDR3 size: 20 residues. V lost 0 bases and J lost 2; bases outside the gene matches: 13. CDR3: CASSYSIGLGLAEATDTQYF. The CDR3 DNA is TGTGCCAGCAGTTACTCGATAGGGCTGGGACTAGCGGAAGCCACAGATACGCAGTATTTT.

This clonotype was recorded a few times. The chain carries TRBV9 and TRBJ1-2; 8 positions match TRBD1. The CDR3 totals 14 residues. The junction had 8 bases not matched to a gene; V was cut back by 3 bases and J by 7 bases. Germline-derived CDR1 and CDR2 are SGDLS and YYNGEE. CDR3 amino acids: CASSEGGGTGGYTF. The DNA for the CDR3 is TGTGCCAGCAGCGAGGGGGGGGGGACAGGTGGCTACACCTTC.

The CDR3: CAKGSDQPQHF. In DNA form, the CDR3 reads TGTGCCAAGGGGAGTGATCAGCCCCAGCATTTT. The V call is TRBV11-2, the J call TRBJ1-5, with TRBD1 as a possible D gene (5 bases). The germline V gene has CDR1 SGHAT and CDR2 FQNNGV. The length of the CDR3 is 11 residues. Trimming removed 10 bases at V and 5 bases at J, with 9 bases between.

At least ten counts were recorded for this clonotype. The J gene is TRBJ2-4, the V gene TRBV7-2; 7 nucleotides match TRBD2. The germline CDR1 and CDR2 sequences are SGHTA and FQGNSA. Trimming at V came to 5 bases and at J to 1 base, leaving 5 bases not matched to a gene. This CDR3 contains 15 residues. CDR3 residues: CASSSGTEAKNIQYF. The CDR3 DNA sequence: TGTGCCAGCAGCAGCGGGACTGAGGCCAAAAACATTCAGTACTTC.

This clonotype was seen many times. CDR3 DNA: TGTGCCAGCAGCCCACCCAGGGGAGCGAACACCGGGGAGCTGTTTTTT. Protein sequence: CASSPPRGANTGELFF. V gene TRBV7-2 combines with J gene TRBJ2-2; D might be TRBD1 (6 bases). Trimming shortened V by 5 bases and J by 0 bases, and 13 bases separated the two germline ends. This CDR3 is built from 16 residues. Germline-derived CDR1 and CDR2 are SGHTA and FQGNSA.

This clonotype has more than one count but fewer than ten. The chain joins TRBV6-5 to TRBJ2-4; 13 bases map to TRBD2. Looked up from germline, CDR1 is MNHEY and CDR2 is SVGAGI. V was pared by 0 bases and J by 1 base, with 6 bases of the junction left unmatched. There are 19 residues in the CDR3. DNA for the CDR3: TGTGCCAGCAGTTACTCGAGTACGACTAGCGGGAGGGCCAAAAACATTCAGTACTTC. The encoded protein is CASSYSSTTSGRAKNIQYF.

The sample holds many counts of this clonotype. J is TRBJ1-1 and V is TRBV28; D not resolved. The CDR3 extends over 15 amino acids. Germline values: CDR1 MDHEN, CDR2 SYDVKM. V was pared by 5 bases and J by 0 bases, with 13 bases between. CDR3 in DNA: TGTGCCAGCAGTCCCCGGACGCATCTGAACACTGAAGCTTTCTTT. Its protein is CASSPRTHLNTEAFF.

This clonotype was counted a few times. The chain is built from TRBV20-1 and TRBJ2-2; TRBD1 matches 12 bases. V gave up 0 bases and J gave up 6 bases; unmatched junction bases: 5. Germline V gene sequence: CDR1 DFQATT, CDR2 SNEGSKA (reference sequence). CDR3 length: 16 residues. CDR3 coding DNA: TGCAGTGCTAGAGATCTGGGACAGGGGGCTTCCGGGGAGCTGTTTTTT. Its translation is CSARDLGQGASGELFF.

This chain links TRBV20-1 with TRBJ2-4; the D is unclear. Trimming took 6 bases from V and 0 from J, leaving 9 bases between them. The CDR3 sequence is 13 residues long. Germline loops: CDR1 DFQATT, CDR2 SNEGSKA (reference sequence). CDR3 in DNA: TGCAGTGCCCAGACCGGAGCCAAAAACATTCAGTACTTC. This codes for CSAQTGAKNIQYF.

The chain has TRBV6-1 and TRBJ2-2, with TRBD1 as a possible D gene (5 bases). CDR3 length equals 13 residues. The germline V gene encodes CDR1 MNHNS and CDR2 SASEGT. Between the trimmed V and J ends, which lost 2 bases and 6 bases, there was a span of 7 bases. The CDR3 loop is CASSEQGPGELFF. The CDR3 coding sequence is TGTGCCAGCAGTGAACAGGGTCCCGGGGAGCTGTTTTTT.

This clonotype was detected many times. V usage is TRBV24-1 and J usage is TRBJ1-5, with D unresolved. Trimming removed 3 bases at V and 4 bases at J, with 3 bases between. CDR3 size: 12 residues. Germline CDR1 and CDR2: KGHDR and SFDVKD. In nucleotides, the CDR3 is TGTGCCACCAGTGATCTGAATCAGCCCCAGCATTTT. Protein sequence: CATSDLNQPQHF.

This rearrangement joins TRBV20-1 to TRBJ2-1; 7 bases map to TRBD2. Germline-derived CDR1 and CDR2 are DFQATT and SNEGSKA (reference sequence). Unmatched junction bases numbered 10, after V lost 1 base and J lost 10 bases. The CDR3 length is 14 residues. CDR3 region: CSARGAGTNMEQFF. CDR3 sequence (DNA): TGCAGTGCTAGAGGAGCGGGGACTAATATGGAGCAGTTCTTC.

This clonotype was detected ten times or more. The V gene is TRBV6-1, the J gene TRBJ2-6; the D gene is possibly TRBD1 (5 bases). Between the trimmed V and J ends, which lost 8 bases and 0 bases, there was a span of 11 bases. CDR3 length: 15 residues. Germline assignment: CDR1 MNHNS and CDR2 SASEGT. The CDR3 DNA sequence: TGTGCCAGCCCCAATGGGGCCTCTGGGGCCAACGTCCTGACTTTC. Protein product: CASPNGASGANVLTF.

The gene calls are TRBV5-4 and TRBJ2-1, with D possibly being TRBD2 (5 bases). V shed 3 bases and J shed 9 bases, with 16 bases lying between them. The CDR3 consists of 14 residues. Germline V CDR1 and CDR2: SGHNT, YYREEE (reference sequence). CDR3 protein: CASSSRREPSEQFF. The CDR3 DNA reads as TGTGCCAGCAGCTCCCGACGGGAACCCAGTGAGCAGTTCTTC. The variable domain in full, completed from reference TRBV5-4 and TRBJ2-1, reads ETGVTQSPTHLIKTRGQQVTLRCSSQSGHNTVSWYQQALGQGPQFIFQYYREEENGRGNFPPRFSGLQFPNYSSELNVNALELDDSALYLCASSSRREPSEQFFGPGTRLTVL.

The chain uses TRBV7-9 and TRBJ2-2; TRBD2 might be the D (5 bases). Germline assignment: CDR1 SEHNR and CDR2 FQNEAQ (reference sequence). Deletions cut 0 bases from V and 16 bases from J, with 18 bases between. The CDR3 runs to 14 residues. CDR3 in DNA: TGTGCCAGCAGCTTAGCCGCGGACTCTCGCGGGCCGTTTTTT. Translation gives CASSLAADSRGPFF.